This entry lists 9 T cell receptor beta chains sequenced from one sample in a study of a mutant IDH1 vaccine in newly diagnosed glioma. Data came from immunoSEQ multiplex PCR; TCRdb stores just in-frame clones and leaves some out. The sample comprises some 27,000 clones, about three quarters of which are singletons, and over 8.5% rests with the top ten. No cognate antigen is known for these TCRs. Time point specified: week 5, during vaccination. Vaccination used 300 ug of mutant IDH1 20-mer peptide per dose, with topical imiquimod. This material consisted of PBMCs, taken from a glioma patient whose treatment included an IDH1 peptide vaccine. The receptors here all came from a middle-aged man with glioma.

The V and J genes are TRBV29-1 and TRBJ2-1; TRBD1 matches 8 bases. This CDR3 region has 13 residues. The V segment lost 4 bases and the J segment 5 bases; nucleotides outside the gene matches: 4. CDR1 is SQVTM, CDR2 ANQGSEA, per germline. The CDR3 DNA reads TGCAGCGTTGGAGGGACAGGCAACAATGAGCAGTTCTTC. Protein product: CSVGGTGNNEQFF.

The genes are TRBV2 and TRBJ2-1, with TRBD2 identical over 9 bases. The CDR3 loop spans 15 amino acids. Germline V lookup: CDR1 SNHLY, CDR2 FYNNEI. V was clipped by 8 bases and J by 3 bases; unmatched bases: 8. This CDR3 is CASRGGRANYNEQFF. The CDR3 bases are TGTGCCAGCCGAGGCGGGAGGGCTAACTACAATGAGCAGTTCTTC.

The chain couples TRBV10-2 to TRBJ2-5, with TRBD2 matching over 11 bases. The DNA end favors TRBJ2-7, so the J call may be wrong. The CDR3 is 15 amino acids. Germline-derived CDR1 and CDR2 are WSHSY and SAAADI. As DNA, the CDR3 is TGCGCCAGCAGTGACACAACTAGCGGGAGTTACGAGCAGTACTTC. As protein: CASSDTTSGSYEQYF.

This chain links TRBV21-1 with TRBJ2-5; TRBD2, as called in the table, went unchecked against the DNA. TRBV21-1 counts as a pseudogene. The CDR3 is made up of 15 amino acids. The CDR3 bases are TGTGCCAGCAGCAATTCTAGCGGGGGAGGAGAGACCCAGTACTTC. This sequence encodes CASSNSSGGGETQYF.

The J gene is TRBJ2-2, the V gene TRBV7-9; maybe TRBD2 (5 bases). CDR1 SEHNR and CDR2 FQNEAQ come from the germline V gene (reference sequence). Trimming removed 1 base at V and 5 bases at J, with 8 bases between. This CDR3 has 14 residues. This CDR3 is CASSLGTSTGELFF. The DNA of the CDR3 is TGTGCCAGCAGCTTAGGGACTTCGACCGGGGAGCTGTTTTTT.

This clone showed up just a few times. The chain combines TRBV5-1 with TRBJ1-2; 10 bases match TRBD1. Per the germline V gene, CDR1 is SGHRS and CDR2 is YFSETQ. J gave up 8 bases and V 0 bases, and 13 bases lay outside the gene matches. This CDR3 has 17 amino acids. CDR3 sequence (DNA): TGCGCCAGCAGCTTGGAAGGGACAGGGGATTCTTTTGGCGGCTACACCTTC. It is translated as CASSLEGTGDSFGGYTF.

The chain carries TRBV6-1 and TRBJ1-2; D remains ambiguous. Germline V gene sequence: CDR1 MNHNS, CDR2 SASEGT. The CDR3 loop spans 15 amino acids. The V end was cut by 8 bases, the J end by 3 bases, with 19 bases between. CDR3 protein: CASERRWGSDYGYTF. The CDR3, as DNA: TGTGCCAGCGAAAGAAGGTGGGGATCTGACTATGGCTACACCTTC.

This clone occurred a few times. This rearrangement joins TRBV7-2 to TRBJ1-1; D is unclear. Trimming shortened V by 1 base and J by 2 bases, and 5 bases separated the two germline ends. The CDR3 is made up of 13 amino acids. CDR1 and CDR2 (germline): SGHTA, FQGNSA. The CDR3 loop is CASSLVPNTEAFF. Here the CDR3 DNA reads TGTGCCAGCAGCTTAGTGCCAAACACTGAAGCTTTCTTT.

The rearrangement links TRBV5-1 to TRBJ2-5; D is unclear. Germline CDR1 and CDR2: SGHRS and YFSETQ. The CDR3 contains 11 residues. V was cut by 2 bases and J by 1 base, with 0 bases left in between. The CDR3 sequence is CASSFQETQYF. Written as DNA, the CDR3 is TGCGCCAGCAGCTTCCAAGAGACCCAGTACTTC.